A selection of T cell receptor beta chains follows, all from one sample in a study of PD-1 blockade in classical Hodgkin lymphoma. Profiling relied on immunoSEQ multiplex PCR, and the TCRdb table lists in-frame clones only, not all of them. The data contain around 30,000 clones, 85% to 90% of them singletons. The sequencing sample was made of CD4+ T cells from blood. Receptors originate from a human donor with classical Hodgkin lymphoma. The CDR3 runs from the conserved cysteine through the conserved F or W. Each record gives: D gene, clone size, V gene, J gene, CDR3 protein, CDR3 DNA. D genes are given only for firm matches. Only part of the rows carry a size: once, few, many, or a class if the clone is expanded.

D gene: .; clone size: .; V gene: TRBV19; J gene: TRBJ1-5; CDR3 protein: CASSLPSGGGNQPQHF; CDR3 DNA: TGTGCCAGTAGTCTCCCATCGGGGGGGGGTAATCAGCCCCAGCATTTT
D gene: TRBD1; clone size: few; V gene: TRBV25-1; J gene: TRBJ1-3; CDR3 protein: CASSDPGQGARNTIYF; CDR3 DNA: TGTGCCAGCAGTGATCCCGGACAGGGGGCCCGAAACACCATATATTTT
D gene: .; clone size: .; V gene: TRBV2; J gene: TRBJ1-5; CDR3 protein: CASSEQGEQPQHF; CDR3 DNA: TGTGCCAGCAGTGAGCAAGGGGAGCAGCCCCAGCATTTT
D gene: .; clone size: .; V gene: TRBV28; J gene: TRBJ1-2; CDR3 protein: CASSPSFLGNYGYTF; CDR3 DNA: TGTGCCAGCAGTCCCTCCTTTCTGGGGAACTATGGCTACACCTTC
D gene: .; clone size: .; V gene: TRBV13; J gene: TRBJ2-1; CDR3 protein: CASSLFGRGEQFF; CDR3 DNA: TGTGCCAGCAGCTTATTCGGACGGGGTGAGCAGTTCTTC
D gene: .; clone size: .; V gene: TRBV5-6; J gene: TRBJ1-5; CDR3 protein: CASSLRAGIQPQHF; CDR3 DNA: TGTGCCAGCAGCTTGCGGGCAGGAATACAGCCCCAGCATTTT
D gene: .; clone size: .; V gene: TRBV28; J gene: TRBJ1-2; CDR3 protein: CASGGPGSIYGYTF; CDR3 DNA: TGTGCCAGCGGGGGGCCAGGCAGTATCTATGGCTACACCTTC
D gene: TRBD1; clone size: .; V gene: TRBV18; J gene: TRBJ2-7; CDR3 protein: CASSPSGTGGYEQYF; CDR3 DNA: TGTGCCAGCTCCCCCTCCGGGACAGGGGGATACGAGCAGTACTTC
D gene: .; clone size: .; V gene: TRBV2; J gene: TRBJ2-5; CDR3 protein: CASSRRELETQYF; CDR3 DNA: TGTGCCAGCAGTAGGAGAGAACTAGAGACCCAGTACTTC
D gene: .; clone size: .; V gene: TRBV7-2; J gene: TRBJ2-2; CDR3 protein: CASSLVRTGELFF; CDR3 DNA: TGTGCCAGCAGCTTAGTTAGGACCGGGGAGCTGTTTTTT
D gene: .; clone size: few; V gene: TRBV30; J gene: TRBJ1-3; CDR3 protein: CAWSVLGTIYF; CDR3 DNA: TGTGCCTGGAGTGTACTGGGCACCATATATTTT
D gene: TRBD1; clone size: .; V gene: TRBV4-1; J gene: TRBJ2-4; CDR3 protein: CASSPRPGTGGINIQYF; CDR3 DNA: TGCGCCAGCAGCCCCCGCCCCGGGACAGGGGGTATTAACATTCAGTACTTC
D gene: .; clone size: .; V gene: TRBV7-6; J gene: TRBJ1-1; CDR3 protein: CASSLGSRMAEAFF; CDR3 DNA: TGTGCCAGCAGCTTAGGTAGCAGGATGGCTGAAGCTTTCTTT
D gene: .; clone size: .; V gene: TRBV7-9; J gene: TRBJ1-3; CDR3 protein: CASSGYRVFSGNTIYF; CDR3 DNA: TGTGCCAGCAGCGGATACAGGGTTTTCTCTGGAAACACCATATATTTT
D gene: TRBD2; clone size: .; V gene: TRBV2; J gene: TRBJ2-5; CDR3 protein: CASGLAGTPQETQYF; CDR3 DNA: TGTGCCAGTGGACTAGCGGGAACACCCCAAGAGACCCAGTACTTC
D gene: .; clone size: .; V gene: TRBV1; J gene: TRBJ1-5; CDR3 protein: CTSSVYLGYKPQHF; CDR3 DNA: TGCACCAGCAGCGTTTATTTAGGTTATAAGCCCCAGCATTTT